This is a list of T cell receptor beta chains from one sample in a study of control samples from healthy donors and cancer patients. Assay used: immunoSEQ multiplex PCR; TCRdb lists only in-frame clones, some missing. The data contain about 170,000 clones, 91% of them seen just once; the ten biggest clones take up approximately 1.5%. Sequencing was performed on blood. The receptor source for this set is a woman aged 25 to 39 in good health. CDR3s include the opening cysteine and the closing phenylalanine or tryptophan. The D gene is left open where the match is weak. Size values are once, few and many counts, or a class for expanded clones, and some rows have none.

j_call d_call v_call clone_size cdr3_nt cdr3_aa
TRBJ2-7 TRBD2 TRBV5-6 NA TGTGCCAGCAGCTTGGGCGGGGGGCGGAACGAGCAGTACTTC CASSLGGGRNEQYF
TRBJ2-1 NA TRBV13 NA TGTGCCAGCAGCTTACAGGGCAATGAGCAGTTCTTC CASSLQGNEQFF
TRBJ1-1 TRBD1 TRBV5-1 NA TGCGCCAGCAGCTTGGGGGAGGGGGCTACTGAAGCTTTCTTT CASSLGEGATEAFF
TRBJ1-2 NA TRBV4-1 few TGCGCCAGCAGACCCCGGACAGAACCTAACTATGGCTACACCTTC CASRPRTEPNYGYTF
TRBJ1-4 NA TRBV18 once TGTGCCAGCTCACCACGAGGGCAGAATGAAAAACTGTTTTTT CASSPRGQNEKLFF
TRBJ1-2 TRBD1 TRBV2 NA TGTGCCAGCAGTGAACAGGGGGCTAACTATGGCTACACCTTC CASSEQGANYGYTF
TRBJ2-6 NA TRBV28 NA TGTGCCAGCAACCCCGGACTGTTCTCTGGGGCCAACGTCCTGACTTTC CASNPGLFSGANVLTF
TRBJ2-3 NA TRBV5-1 NA TGCGCCAGCAGCGAAGGGGGAGGGCCGGATACGCAGTATTTT CASSEGGGPDTQYF
TRBJ1-5 TRBD1 TRBV2 NA TGTGCCAGCAGTCCCGGGACAGGGGTCAATCAGCCCCAGCATTTT CASSPGTGVNQPQHF
TRBJ2-1 TRBD1 TRBV24-1 NA TGTGCCACCAGTGAAGCCGGGACAGGGTCCTACAATGAGCAGTTCTTC CATSEAGTGSYNEQFF
TRBJ2-7 NA TRBV11-2 NA TGTGCCAGCAGCTCCTCCTACGAGCAGTACTTC CASSSSYEQYF
TRBJ1-1 TRBD1 TRBV5-1 NA TGCGCCAGCAGCTTGGACCCAGGGGGAGTCACTGAAGCTTTCTTT CASSLDPGGVTEAFF
TRBJ2-7 TRBD1 TRBV20-1 NA TGCAGTGCTACGGACAGGTACGAGCAGTACTTC CSATDRYEQYF
TRBJ2-1 TRBD2 TRBV7-2 NA TGTGCCAGCAGCCGGACTAGCGGGAATAACAATGAGCAGTTCTTC CASSRTSGNNNEQFF
TRBJ2-7 TRBD1 TRBV11-1 NA TGTGCCAGCAGCTTAAGGGGGACAGGCGGATCCTACGAGCAGTACTTC CASSLRGTGGSYEQYF
TRBJ2-3 TRBD2 TRBV7-8 NA TGTGCCAGCAGCCCTCCTAGCGGGAGTTTCGGTTCAGATACGCAGTATTTT CASSPPSGSFGSDTQYF
TRBJ2-2 NA TRBV28 once TGTGCCAGCAGTTTGTACAGGACCGGGGAGCTGTTTTTT CASSLYRTGELFF
TRBJ2-3 TRBD1 TRBV6-1 NA TGTGCCAGCAGTGAAGAAGGGGGCGGCACAGATACGCAGTATTTT CASSEEGGGTDTQYF
TRBJ2-6 NA TRBV25-1 NA TGTGCCAGCAGTGAATATCTGGGGGGCTCTGGGGCCAACGTCCTGACTTTC CASSEYLGGSGANVLTF
TRBJ2-2 NA TRBV7-7 NA TGTGCTAGCAGCCCCGGGACGGCGAACACCGGGGAGCTGTTTTTT CASSPGTANTGELFF
TRBJ2-1 NA TRBV6-1 once TGTGCCAGCAGTGACATGACCTACAATGAGCAGTTCTTC CASSDMTYNEQFF
TRBJ2-3 TRBD2 TRBV4-1 NA TGCGCCAGCAGCCAAGTAGCGGGGAGTACAGATACGCAGTATTTT CASSQVAGSTDTQYF
TRBJ2-1 TRBD2 TRBV10-2 NA TGCGCCACTGCCACCGGGACTAGCGTCAATGAGCAGTTCTTC CATATGTSVNEQFF
TRBJ1-2 NA TRBV4-1 NA TGCGCCAGCAGCCAGAGGACGGACTCTAACTATGGCTACACCTTC CASSQRTDSNYGYTF
TRBJ2-7 TRBD2 TRBV7-9 NA TGTGCCAGCAGCTCGGGACTAGCGGGAGGGGACTACGAGCAGTACTTC CASSSGLAGGDYEQYF
TRBJ2-5 TRBD1 TRBV11-2 NA TGTGCCAGCAGCGCGACAGGGTTAGAGACCCAGTACTTC CASSATGLETQYF
TRBJ2-1 TRBD2 TRBV29-1 NA TGCAGCGTTGGGCGGGGGGGCTCCTACAATGAGCAGTTCTTC CSVGRGGSYNEQFF
TRBJ1-1 TRBD1 TRBV5-3 NA TGTGCCAGAAGCTTGGGACAGGGGAACACTGAAGCTTTCTTT CARSLGQGNTEAFF
TRBJ1-5 NA TRBV4-2 NA TGTGCCAGCAGCCAAGTTGGCAGGGAGGGTCAGCCCCAGCATTTT CASSQVGREGQPQHF
TRBJ1-2 NA TRBV6-5 once TGTGCCAGCAGGCGGGACGTCGGACCCGATGGCTACACCTTC CASRRDVGPDGYTF
TRBJ2-6 NA TRBV6-5 once TGTGCCAGCAGTACACAGTCTGGGGCCAACGTCCTGACTTTC CASSTQSGANVLTF
TRBJ1-4 TRBD1 TRBV7-8 NA TGTGCCAGCAGCTTAAGGGCCGGGACAGGGGATGAAAAACTGTTTTTT CASSLRAGTGDEKLFF
TRBJ1-4 NA TRBV7-9 NA TGTGCCAGCAGCTTCCAGAACCAAATTAATGAAAAACTGTTTTTT CASSFQNQINEKLFF
TRBJ2-3 TRBD1 TRBV5-1 NA TGCGCCAGCAGCTTTGGACAGGGCACAGATACGCAGTATTTT CASSFGQGTDTQYF
TRBJ1-2 NA TRBV5-1 NA TGCGCCAGCAGCTTGGGGGGACAAACTAACTATGGCTACACCTTC CASSLGGQTNYGYTF
TRBJ1-5 NA TRBV11-2 NA TGTGCCAGCAGCTTAGGGCCGGCCCTTCAGCCCCAGCATTTT CASSLGPALQPQHF
TRBJ2-7 TRBD1 TRBV7-3 NA TGTGCCAGCAGCTTAATCGGGGGACAGGGATACTACGAGCAGTACTTC CASSLIGGQGYYEQYF
TRBJ2-4 NA TRBV27 NA TGTGCCAGCAGTAGGATCCTAGCCAAAAACATTCAGTACTTC CASSRILAKNIQYF
TRBJ1-4 NA TRBV19 NA TGTGCCAGTAGTATTGAGTCCGGGACAACTAATGAAAAACTGTTTTTT CASSIESGTTNEKLFF
TRBJ2-7 NA TRBV29-1 once TGCAGCGTTGTCCGAGGGGCCACCTACGAGCAGTACTTC CSVVRGATYEQYF
TRBJ1-6 TRBD1 TRBV6-2/TRBV6-3 NA TGTGCCAGCAGTTACGGGACAGGGGGCTCTTCACCCCTCCACTTT CASSYGTGGSSPLHF
TRBJ2-1 TRBD2 TRBV24-1 NA TGTGCCACCGCGACTAGCGGCTACAATGAGCAGTTCTTC CATATSGYNEQFF
TRBJ1-5 NA TRBV5-1 NA TGCGCCAGCAGCGGACCCAAGAACAATCAGCCCCAGCATTTT CASSGPKNNQPQHF
TRBJ2-1 NA TRBV27 NA TGTGCCAGCAGTTTTGAAAGCTCCTACAATGAGCAGTTCTTC CASSFESSYNEQFF
TRBJ2-7 TRBD2 TRBV10-2 NA TGCGCCAGCAGTGGGGACAGGTTCCTAGCGGGAGTTAAGGGAGAGCAGTACTTC CASSGDRFLAGVKGEQYF
TRBJ2-3 TRBD2 TRBV7-2 NA TGTGCCAGCACCCCCCTAGCGGGAGATACGCAGTATTTT CASTPLAGDTQYF
TRBJ1-5 TRBD1 TRBV4-1 NA TGCGCCAGCAGCCAACAAGGACAGGGGGGGCAGCCCCAGCATTTT CASSQQGQGGQPQHF
TRBJ1-4 TRBD1 TRBV5-1 NA TGCGCCAGCAGCCCCGACAGGGAGGGGGGAAAACTGTTTTTT CASSPDREGGKLFF
TRBJ1-6 NA TRBV5-1 NA TGCGCCAGCAGCTTCTCGGGGGATAATTCACCCCTCCACTTT CASSFSGDNSPLHF
TRBJ2-1 NA TRBV7-9 NA TGTGCCAGCAGCTTAGGGGACTCTAGCTCCTACAATGAGCAGTTCTTC CASSLGDSSSYNEQFF
TRBJ2-5 NA TRBV4-3 NA TGCGCCAGCAGCCAAGATCTAGGAGTACAAGAGACCCAGTACTTC CASSQDLGVQETQYF
TRBJ2-1 NA TRBV7-2 NA TGTGCCAGCAGCTTAGGGGGGCAAACCTACAATGAGCAGTTCTTC CASSLGGQTYNEQFF
TRBJ2-5 NA TRBV4-2 NA TGTGCCAGCAGCCAAGGCGGTGCGGATGGGACCCAGTACTTC CASSQGGADGTQYF
TRBJ1-4 TRBD1 TRBV6-5 NA TGTGCCAGCAGTCTGGACAGGCGTAATGAAAAACTGTTTTTT CASSLDRRNEKLFF
TRBJ2-2 NA TRBV7-9 NA TGTGCCAGCAGTTCGACTAGGTCCGGGGAGCTGTTTTTT CASSSTRSGELFF
TRBJ2-7 NA TRBV6-1 NA TGTGCCAGCAGTGAGCAGTACGAGCAGTACTTC CASSEQYEQYF
TRBJ1-2 TRBD1 TRBV3-1/TRBV3-2 NA TGTGCCAGCAGCCAACCGGGACAGGGGGACTATGGCTACACCTTC CASSQPGQGDYGYTF
TRBJ2-6 TRBD1 TRBV19 NA TGTGCCAGTAGTCCGGGACAGGGTAGAGGTGGGGCCAACGTCCTGACTTTC CASSPGQGRGGANVLTF
TRBJ1-5 NA TRBV20-1 NA TGCAGTGCTAGTAGAGTGGGTAATCAGCCCCAGCATTTT CSASRVGNQPQHF